This T cell receptor beta chain was captured in a study of spatial heterogeneity in lung cancer. Time point in this sample: sample taken at primary tumor resection. Sequencing was performed on whole RNA extracted from tumor and nontumor lung tissue, or from frozen PBMC, and the material was left unsorted. This clonotype was observed at least ten times. CDR1 SNHLY and CDR2 FYNNEI come from the germline V gene. V lost 5 bases and J lost 0, with 11 bases in between. The CDR3 has 15 amino acids. In TCRdb, the 5' RACE reads were re-called with MiXCR into one record per CDR3 protein. The sample contains around 60,000 distinct CDR3 sequences, approximately 8% of which appear only once.

The sequenced sample was PBMCs, obtained at surgery. The TCR sequence derives from a female donor with early-stage non-small cell lung cancer. The J gene is TRBJ1-5, the V gene TRBV2, with D tentatively TRBD1 (5 bases). The CDR3 DNA reads as TGTGCCAGCAGTAAGGACGGGACTAGCAATCAGCCCCAGCATTTT. Residues: CASSKDGTSNQPQHF. Supplemented by reference TRBV2 and TRBJ1-5, the full variable domain reads EPEVTQTPSHQVTQMGQEVILRCVPISNHLYFYWYRQILGQKVEFLVSFYNNEISEKSEIFDDQFSVERPDGSNFTLKIRSTKLEDSAMYFCASSKDGTSNQPQHFGDGTRLSIL.